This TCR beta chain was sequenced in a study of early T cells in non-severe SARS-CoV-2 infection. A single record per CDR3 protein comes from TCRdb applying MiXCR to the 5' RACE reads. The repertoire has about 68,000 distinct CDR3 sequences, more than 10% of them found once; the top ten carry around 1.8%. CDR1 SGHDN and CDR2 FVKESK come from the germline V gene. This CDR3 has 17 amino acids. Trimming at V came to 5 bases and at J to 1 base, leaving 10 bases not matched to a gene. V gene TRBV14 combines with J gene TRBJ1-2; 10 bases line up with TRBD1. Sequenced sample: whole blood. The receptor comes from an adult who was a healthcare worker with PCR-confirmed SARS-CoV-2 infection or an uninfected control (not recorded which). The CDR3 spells CASSNRDRGVLNYGYTF. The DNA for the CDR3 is TGTGCCAGCAGCAACCGGGACAGGGGCGTCCTTAACTATGGCTACACCTTC.